The next 14 T cell receptor beta chains were all read from a single sample in a study of blood T cell repertoires in COVID-19. Profiled with immunoSEQ multiplex PCR; TCRdb holds only in-frame clones, not every one. The sample includes 90,000 to 140,000 clones, about four fifths of them seen just once. Sequencing was done on a sample of peripheral blood. The receptors were gathered from a woman at least 80 years old with acute or convalescent COVID-19.

This clone was seen just once. V is TRBV5-6 and J is TRBJ2-7, with 8 bases that match TRBD1. Germline V gene data show CDR1 as SGHDT and CDR2 as YYEEEE. The J segment lost 2 bases and the V segment lost 2 bases, leaving 3 bases of the junction unmatched. This CDR3 spans 14 amino acids. CDR3 amino acids: CASSLEQGAYEQYF. The CDR3 DNA reads as TGTGCCAGCAGCTTAGAACAGGGGGCCTACGAGCAGTACTTC.

The chain recombines TRBV18 with TRBJ1-5; no clear D gene. In germline, CDR1 is KGHSH, CDR2 LQKENI. The V end was cut by 2 bases, the J end by 3 bases, with 5 bases between. This CDR3 region has 13 residues. The CDR3 nucleotides read TGTGCCAGCTCACCAAGCGACAATCAGCCCCAGCATTTT. Translating gives CASSPSDNQPQHF. The whole variable domain, filled in from reference TRBV18 and TRBJ1-5, reads NAGVMQNPRHLVRRRGQEARLRCSPMKGHSHVYWYRQLPEEGLKFMVYLQKENIIDESGMPKERFSAEFPKEGPSILRIQQVVRGDSAAYFCASSPSDNQPQHFGDGTRLSIL.

The V call is TRBV18, the J call TRBJ2-2; 14 bases line up with TRBD2. This CDR3 contains 17 residues. CDR1 and CDR2 (germline): KGHSH, LQKENI. V lost 6 bases to trimming and J lost 4 bases; unmatched junction nucleotides: 7. CDR3 nucleotides: TGTGCCAGCTCTCCGGGACTAGCGGGAGCTGGCACCGGGGAGCTGTTTTTT. Protein sequence: CASSPGLAGAGTGELFF.

This chain connects TRBV7-6 to TRBJ2-1; TRBD2 agrees at 12 bases. With V trimmed by 0 bases and J by 2 bases, 8 bases remained unmatched. The CDR3 sequence is 19 residues long. Germline assignment: CDR1 SGHVS and CDR2 FNYEAQ. For the CDR3, the DNA is TGTGCCAGCAGCTTAGCCGTGACTAGCGGGAGAGGTACCTACAATGAGCAGTTCTTC. Protein sequence: CASSLAVTSGRGTYNEQFF. The complete variable domain, with remaining parts taken from reference TRBV7-6 and TRBJ2-1, reads GAGVSQSPRYKVTKRGQDVALRCDPISGHVSLYWYRQALGQGPEFLTYFNYEAQQDKSGLPNDRFSAERPEGSISTLTIQRTEQRDSAMYRCASSLAVTSGRGTYNEQFFGPGTRLTVL.

V and J are TRBV5-1 and TRBJ2-7; TRBD2 agrees at 7 bases. CDR1 and CDR2 (germline): SGHRS, YFSETQ. This CDR3 has 15 residues. J was trimmed by 5 bases and V by 3 bases; bases with no gene match: 11. The CDR3 DNA reads TGCGCCAGCAGCTCCCTCGGCGGGGGTCGCAACGAGCAGTACTTC. It encodes CASSSLGGGRNEQYF.

V gene TRBV19 combines with J gene TRBJ1-1; D might be TRBD1 (6 bases). The length of the CDR3 is 14 residues. Germline-derived CDR1 and CDR2 are LNHDA and SQIVND (reference sequence). Between the trimmed V and J ends, which lost 5 bases and 5 bases, there was a span of 15 bases. CDR3 loop: CASSVSRGKTEAFF. The DNA of the CDR3 is TGTGCCAGTAGTGTCAGCAGGGGAAAAACTGAAGCTTTCTTT.

This rearrangement joins TRBV2 to TRBJ1-6, with TRBD1 identical over 8 bases. V gave up 10 bases and J gave up 7 bases; unmatched junction bases: 6. The CDR3 loop spans 13 amino acids. Germline-derived CDR1 and CDR2 are SNHLY and FYNNEI. CDR3 sequence: CATSGQGNSPLHF. In DNA, the CDR3 is TGTGCCACCTCCGGACAGGGAAATTCACCCCTCCACTTT. Together with reference TRBV2 and TRBJ1-6, the CDR3 gives the full variable domain: EPEVTQTPSHQVTQMGQEVILRCVPISNHLYFYWYRQILGQKVEFLVSFYNNEISEKSEIFDDQFSVERPDGSNFTLKIRSTKLEDSAMYFCATSGQGNSPLHFGNGTRLTVT.

The V gene is TRBV7-9, the J gene TRBJ2-7, with 7 bases matching TRBD1. The V and J ends lost 6 bases and 1 base, in that order; junction bases with no gene match: 9. In germline, CDR1 is SEHNR, CDR2 FQNEAQ (reference sequence). This CDR3 has 15 residues. This CDR3 reads CASRQTGAPSYEQYF. CDR3 DNA: TGTGCCAGCAGACAAACAGGGGCCCCGTCCTACGAGCAGTACTTC.

The rearrangement joins TRBV5-1 to TRBJ2-5; no firm D call. Trimming shortened V by 2 bases and J by 5 bases, and 10 bases separated the two germline ends. The CDR3 covers 13 residues. Germline V gene lookup returns CDR1 SGHRS and CDR2 YFSETQ. CDR3 in DNA: TGCGCCAGCAGCTTAATTTTGGCCGAGACCCAGTACTTC. Translated: CASSLILAETQYF.

This clone was seen a few times. V and J are TRBV5-4 and TRBJ2-3, with 9 positions matching TRBD2. From germline, CDR1 is SGHNT and CDR2 YYREEE (reference sequence). J was trimmed by 6 bases and V by 3 bases; bases with no gene match: 14. The CDR3 runs to 17 residues. CDR3 nucleotide sequence: TGTGCCAGCAGCTCCGACGGACTAGCGACCAGACAGGATACGCAGTATTTT. Translation: CASSSDGLATRQDTQYF.

This chain connects TRBV20-1 to TRBJ2-1; TRBD2 aligns across 9 bases. V trimming: 3 bases; J trimming: 4 bases; junction bases outside the gene matches: 4. The CDR3 loop spans 14 amino acids. Germline V lookup: CDR1 DFQATT, CDR2 SNEGSKA (reference sequence). CDR3 sequence (DNA): TGCAGTGCTAGTCGGCGGGAGGGATACAATGAGCAGTTCTTC. This encodes CSASRREGYNEQFF.

The rearrangement links TRBV29-1 to TRBJ2-6; D is perhaps TRBD2 (5 bases). CDR3 length equals 16 residues. Germline lookup yields CDR1 SQVTM and CDR2 ANQGSEA. Between the trimmed V and J ends, which lost 5 bases and 0 bases, there was a span of 14 bases. CDR3 sequence: CSVFADSASGANVLTF. The CDR3 DNA is TGCAGCGTTTTCGCAGATAGCGCCTCTGGGGCCAACGTCCTGACTTTC.

In this sample, this clone turned up once. The V and J genes are TRBV5-1 and TRBJ1-5; 9 bases line up with TRBD1. This CDR3 spans 14 amino acids. Germline CDR1 is SGHRS and CDR2 is YFSETQ. J gave up 7 bases and V 4 bases, and 6 bases lay outside the gene matches. The CDR3 reads CASSRTGGRQPQHF. In DNA form, the CDR3 reads TGCGCCAGCAGCAGAACAGGGGGCAGGCAGCCCCAGCATTTT.

This chain links TRBV5-8 with TRBJ1-5; 9 bases agree with TRBD1. Trimming removed 4 bases from V and 5 bases from J; junction bases left unmatched: 1. This CDR3 contains 13 residues. Germline V lookup: CDR1 SGHTS, CDR2 YDEGEE. The CDR3 bases are TGTGCCAGCAGCCGGGACAGGGATCAGCCCCAGCATTTT. It is translated as CASSRDRDQPQHF.